This T cell receptor (beta chain) was recorded in a study of OX40 agonist ivuxolimab in advanced cancers. Sequenced by immunoSEQ multiplex PCR; TCRdb stores in-frame clones only, minus some. The table shows over 45,000 clones, with roughly 84% occurring only once. The V end lost 8 bases, the J end lost 7 bases, and 14 bases lay between the germline ends. This CDR3 has 12 amino acids. Germline V gives CDR1 SGHTA, CDR2 FQGTGA. The chain is built from TRBV7-3 and TRBJ1-1; D gene ambiguous. The sample in question was CD4+ or CD8+ T cells sorted from blood, obtained in a trial of the OX40 agonist ivuxolimab. The TCR was taken from an adult with an advanced solid tumor such as melanoma, head and neck, liver or kidney cancer. This chain's CDR3 is CASSRDGVEAFF. CDR3 in DNA: TGTGCCAGCTCCCGGGATGGTGTTGAAGCTTTCTTT. The variable domain in full, completed from reference TRBV7-3 and TRBJ1-1, reads GAGVSQTPSNKVTEKGKYVELRCDPISGHTALYWYRQSLGQGPEFLIYFQGTGAADDSGLPNDRFFAVRPEGSVSTLKIQRTERGDSAVYLCASSRDGVEAFFGQGTRLTVV.